This T cell receptor beta chain was observed in a study of breast tumors, draining lymph nodes, adjacent tissues. Worth noting for this clonotype: The antigen is not known.

The lymph nodes were axillary draining lymph nodes from breast cancer patients. Each CDR3 protein gets one entry after TCRdb re-called the multiplex PCR reads with MiXCR. The data show about 270,000 distinct CDR3 sequences, 30% seen once. General observations from the study: The data were judged consistent with most tumor T cells coming from lymph node and expanding in tumor. Luminal-like breast cancer showed significantly greater tumor-nontumor repertoire similarity than basal-like breast cancer did. Tumor repertoires ranked between lymph nodes and nontumor tissue in diversity, with V and J gene preferences.

The CDR3 has 13 residues. Trimming took 0 bases from V and 5 from J, leaving 5 bases between them. Per germline, CDR1 LGHNA and CDR2 YSLEER. Sequences were obtained from axillary lymph node tissue. The V gene is TRBV4-3, the J gene TRBJ1-3; unclear D gene. The receptor comes from a female donor with breast cancer. Some clones in this sample may be carry-over from other donors' samples. CDR3 coding DNA: TGCGCCAGCAGCCAAGAAGTCCGAAACACCATATATTTT. Translating gives CASSQEVRNTIYF.